Presented here are 11 T cell receptor beta chains from one specimen sequenced in a study of T cells after yellow fever vaccination. One entry per CDR3 protein results from TCRdb running MiXCR on the 5' RACE reads. The table has some 320,000 distinct CDR3 sequences, approximately 4.5% seen once. Sequencing used PBMCs, obtained 15 days after the yellow fever booster vaccination. Every receptor here comes from a man younger than 35 who received the YFV17D yellow fever vaccine.

The J gene is TRBJ2-7, the V gene TRBV30, with TRBD1 identical over 7 bases. This CDR3 comprises 15 residues. Trimming removed 0 bases from V and 5 bases from J; junction bases left unmatched: 10. CDR1 is GTSNPN and CDR2 is SVGIG in the germline V gene (reference sequence). The CDR3 spells CAWSVDRAFPNEQYF. The CDR3 DNA reads TGTGCCTGGAGTGTAGACAGGGCCTTCCCCAACGAGCAGTACTTC.

V and J are TRBV5-1 and TRBJ2-3, with D tentatively TRBD1 or TRBD2 (5 bases each). Trimming pared 5 bases from V and 2 bases from J, leaving 12 bases between. This CDR3 region has 14 residues. Looked up from germline, CDR1 is SGHRS and CDR2 is YFSETQ. CDR3 amino acids: CASRQGEITDTQYF. In nucleotides, the CDR3 is TGCGCCAGCAGGCAGGGAGAGATCACAGATACGCAGTATTTT.

This clonotype came up many times. This rearrangement joins TRBV5-1 to TRBJ1-1, with D tentatively TRBD1 (5 bases). Trimming took 2 bases from V and 1 from J, leaving 12 bases between them. The CDR3 runs to 15 residues. CDR1 SGHRS and CDR2 YFSETQ come from the germline V gene. CDR3 loop: CASSFWDRENTEAFF. The CDR3 DNA sequence: TGCGCCAGCAGCTTTTGGGACCGGGAGAACACTGAAGCTTTCTTT.

This clonotype was counted only a few times. V usage is TRBV7-9 and J usage is TRBJ2-7; D gene unclear. The CDR3 totals 14 residues. V lost 1 base and J 0 bases, leaving 7 bases between the germline ends. CDR1 SEHNR and CDR2 FQNEAQ come from the germline V gene (reference sequence). DNA for the CDR3: TGTGCCAGCAGCTTAGTCCCTTACTCCTACGAGCAGTACTTC. Residues: CASSLVPYSYEQYF. The whole variable domain, remainder taken from reference TRBV7-9 and TRBJ2-7, is DTGVSQNPRHKITKRGQNVTFRCDPISEHNRLYWYRQTLGQGPEFLTYFQNEAQLEKSRLLSDRFSAERPKGSFSTLEIQRTEQGDSAMYLCASSLVPYSYEQYFGPGTRLTVT.

This clonotype has at least ten counts. The chain combines TRBV6-5 with TRBJ2-7, with TRBD2 matching 7 bases. Germline CDR1 is MNHEY and CDR2 is SVGAGI. CDR3 length: 14 amino acids. V was pared by 2 bases and J by 1 base, with 2 bases of the junction left unmatched. The CDR3 sequence is CASSYGGVSYEQYF. The CDR3 region has the DNA TGTGCCAGCAGTTACGGGGGGGTGTCCTACGAGCAGTACTTC.

The table lists this clonotype with many counts. The CDR3 DNA follows: TGTGCCAGCAGCGTAAAGGATGGGGGGAAGCAGTACTTC. It codes for CASSVKDGGKQYF. The chain combines TRBV9 with TRBJ2-7, with D possibly being TRBD2 (6 bases). The germline gives CDR1 SGDLS, CDR2 YYNGEE. Trimming pared 1 base from V and 8 bases from J, leaving 13 bases between. CDR3 size: 13 residues.

This clonotype was seen at least ten times. The rearrangement links TRBV7-3 to TRBJ2-6; unclear D gene. This CDR3 is built from 15 residues. V lost 5 bases, J lost 1 base, and 9 bases lay in between. Germline V lookup: CDR1 SGHTA, CDR2 FQGTGA. The CDR3 reads CASSATWSGANVLTF. CDR3 coding DNA: TGTGCCAGCAGCGCCACCTGGTCTGGGGCCAACGTCCTGACTTTC.

There are many counts of this clonotype. This chain links TRBV6-6 with TRBJ1-2; D is undetermined. The germline gives CDR1 MNHNY, CDR2 SVGAGI (reference sequence). The V end was cut by 8 bases, the J end by 8 bases, with 12 bases between. The CDR3 loop spans 11 amino acids. The CDR3 DNA reads as TGTGCCAGCCGTGAGGTGAACGGCTACACCTTC. Translated, it gives CASREVNGYTF.

In its sample, this clonotype was seen many times. The chain couples TRBV7-9 to TRBJ2-1; no firm D call. This CDR3 is built from 13 residues. Between the trimmed V and J ends, which lost 1 base and 8 bases, there was a span of 9 bases. CDR1 SEHNR and CDR2 FQNEAQ come from the germline V gene (reference sequence). The CDR3 loop is CASSLGQWDEQFF. In nucleotides, the CDR3 is TGTGCCAGCAGCTTAGGCCAGTGGGATGAGCAGTTCTTC.

This clonotype was observed a handful of times. This rearrangement joins TRBV5-1 to TRBJ2-5; D call uncertain. Germline CDR1 reads SGHRS; CDR2 reads YFSETQ. There are 13 residues in the CDR3. Trimming left V 1 base short and J 5 bases short, with 9 bases between. CDR3 DNA: TGCGCCAGCAGCTTGTGGGCTTCGGAGACCCAGTACTTC. Amino acids: CASSLWASETQYF.

This chain uses TRBV29-1 with TRBJ2-7, with 7 positions matching TRBD1. This CDR3 has 15 amino acids. The ends lost 1 base at V and 2 bases at J; junction bases unmatched: 8. Germline assignment: CDR1 SQVTM and CDR2 ANQGSEA. CDR3 DNA: TGCAGCGTTGAAGTGAATGGTCAGGGGGCCTACGAGCAGTACTTC. The encoded protein is CSVEVNGQGAYEQYF.